This T cell receptor beta chain was captured by sequencing in a study of shared clonotypes between healthy human individuals (dated by TCRdb to the early 2020s). General notes on the study: A couple of women and a few men aged 18 to 49 years were included in the cohort. Blood TCR repertoires of about five healthy adults were deeply sequenced to estimate repertoire size and the extent of clonotype sharing between individuals. For each donor, CD4 naive and CD4 memory were each given three plates, CD8 naive was given two plates, and CD8 memory was given one plate. Leukapheresis yielded between about 0.94 and 8.9 billion PBMCs per donor. To increase sequencing depth and limit assay-specific biases, TCR repertoire library preparation and sequencing were carried out by different laboratories using diverse techniques.

TCR CDR3 regions were amplified from genomic DNA by multiplex PCR using the deep immunoSEQ assay. Extracted genomic DNA from each cell subset was distributed evenly across all wells of several immunoSEQ 96-well plates, and each plate was treated as a replicate. For sorted subsets, each replicate PCR was loaded with 200 ng genomic DNA, equivalent to 30,000 or so T cell genomes. The purified libraries were quantified using a Qubit 3.0 fluorometer, sized with a Bioanalyzer 2100, and then quantified again using the KAPA Library Quantification kit. Every immunoSEQ 96-well plate was sequenced on a separate single-read 150-cycle Illumina NextSeq 550 flow cell. For the original study's pipeline: The immunoSEQ output contained only junctional sequences without quality scores, so filtering could not match that applied to full-length reads. Sequences were annotated with PyIR, a Python wrapper for IgBLAST v1.9, using IMGT germline references to assign V/J genes and CDR3. Reads with weak V/J assignments (E-value above 1e-6), missing CDR3, stop codons, out-of-frame junctions, or ambiguous translated residues were removed. V3J clonotypes were defined as sequences sharing the same inferred V gene, J gene, and CDR3 amino acid sequence. Percentage overlap between repertoires was computed as shared unique clonotypes divided by the size of the smaller repertoire. RTK rarefaction, the Chao1 estimator, and Recon v2.1 estimates of unobserved clonotypes were used to assess repertoire richness. OLGA was used to compute generation probabilities for all TCRbeta clonotypes that the gDNA method yielded from several donors. TCRdb stores this immuneACCESS table with in-frame sequences only. Part of the clones is absent; in the studies checked, under half of the shortfall reflects unresolved V genes, and no reason is known for the rest. D and trimming were read from the DNA, whereas the V and J calls and clone size are those reported in that table. For this sample there are 550,000 to 650,000 clones; approximately 96% appear just once. Of the sample, 0.095% to 0.13% falls within the top ten clones.

Summary of the overall study and its limitations: Compared with non-shared clonotypes, clonotypes shared by all four sorted-subset donors had higher generation probabilities. The small number of donors limited the genetic and exposure-history diversity represented. Even with the large sequencing depth, rarefaction of the sorted-subset datasets indicated that sequencing was incomplete. Pairwise subsampling indicated that sequencing depth was expected to affect the degree of clonotype sharing among donors. Approximately 5% of naive CD4, 3.5% of naive CD8, about 2.5% of memory CD4, and less than 0.45% of memory CD8 clonotypes were shared across several donors. Naive subsets generally had larger estimated clonotype richness than memory subsets. Sampling was restricted to blood, and TCR repertoires in tissues likely differ from the TCR repertoires found in blood.

CDR1 and CDR2, looked up from the germline V gene, are MNHEY and SVGAGI. The germline ends are 14 bases apart after V is trimmed by 6 bases and J by 5 bases. The CDR3 contains 13 residues, cysteine and phenylalanine counted. Only CDR3 DNA is held: 39 bases, read in frame from base 1. A note on this clone: Its recognized antigen is unknown. Per-nucleotide qualities are absent, and no much larger clonotype sits a single base away.

CD8 naive samples were obtained by positive selection for CCR7 among CD45RO-negative cells, yielding a CD45RA+CCR7+ population from which TemRA cells were excluded. The donors were healthy, HIV-negative adults who had no recently reported acute infections or vaccinations. All donors were Caucasian adults living in Nashville, Tennessee, USA. After blood collection by leukapheresis, PBMCs were isolated using Ficoll-Histopaque density gradient centrifugation and then cryopreserved in the vapor phase of liquid nitrogen. Analytical flow cytometry was used to check the purity and quantity of each magnetically sorted T cell population. Genomic DNA was isolated from every sorted fraction and measured by UV absorbance on a Nanodrop 2000c.

The rearranged chain carries TRBV6-5 and TRBJ2-7, with TRBD2 tentatively as D gene (6 bases match). What was sequenced was naive CD8+ T cells sorted from blood. Per the publication, the cell subset or site label means: CD45RA+CCR7+. The sequence was collected from a woman in her twenties or thirties in good health. The nucleotide sequence reads as follows: TGTGCCAGCAGCGTCCCGGAGGGTGACGAGCAGTACTTC. This sequence encodes CASSVPEGDEQYF.